Listed below are T cell receptor beta chains from one sample, sequenced in a study of T cells in Graves' hyperthyroidism and ophthalmopathy. TCRdb reanalysed the multiplex PCR reads using MiXCR and keeps one entry per CDR3 protein. The data contain fewer than 700,000 distinct CDR3 sequences, roughly 17% of them singletons. Source material: blood. The receptor source for this set is a woman between 18 and 29 years old with Graves' ophthalmopathy. CDR3s include the opening cysteine and the closing phenylalanine or tryptophan. The D gene is left open where the match is weak. Rows may omit the clone size; those that give it use once, few, many or a size class.

j_call: TRBJ2-1; clone_size: few; d_call: -; v_call: TRBV6-1; cdr3_aa: CASSPYVGIYNEQFF
j_call: TRBJ2-3; clone_size: many; d_call: TRBD2; v_call: TRBV18; cdr3_aa: CASSPRLAGGRTDTQYF
j_call: TRBJ2-7; clone_size: -; d_call: -; v_call: TRBV7-3; cdr3_aa: CASQGGAPWGEQYF
j_call: TRBJ1-2; clone_size: few; d_call: -; v_call: TRBV27; cdr3_aa: CASSKIVAGGYTF
j_call: TRBJ2-7; clone_size: many; d_call: TRBD2; v_call: TRBV7-9; cdr3_aa: CASSLFTSGSPSENEQYF
j_call: TRBJ1-5; clone_size: many; d_call: TRBD1; v_call: TRBV12-3/TRBV12-4; cdr3_aa: CASSSTGGGNQPQHF
j_call: TRBJ1-1; clone_size: -; d_call: -; v_call: TRBV20-1; cdr3_aa: CSARPPSGGGSTEAFF
j_call: TRBJ2-1; clone_size: -; d_call: TRBD2; v_call: TRBV4-1; cdr3_aa: CASSASGGGYNEQFF
j_call: TRBJ1-4; clone_size: many; d_call: -; v_call: TRBV7-9; cdr3_aa: CASSSSRGFEKLFF
j_call: TRBJ1-6; clone_size: -; d_call: -; v_call: TRBV28; cdr3_aa: CASGREQGYNSPLHF
j_call: TRBJ1-2; clone_size: -; d_call: -; v_call: TRBV5-6; cdr3_aa: CASNLEQGTYGYTF
j_call: TRBJ2-7; clone_size: many; d_call: -; v_call: TRBV28; cdr3_aa: CASSRDSYEQYF
j_call: TRBJ1-2; clone_size: -; d_call: -; v_call: TRBV7-2; cdr3_aa: CASSPPGNFGYTF
j_call: TRBJ2-1; clone_size: -; d_call: TRBD2; v_call: TRBV12-5; cdr3_aa: CASGLRLAGAPLNEQFF
j_call: TRBJ1-3; clone_size: -; d_call: -; v_call: TRBV12-5; cdr3_aa: CASGLVDYRNTIYF
j_call: TRBJ2-7; clone_size: many; d_call: -; v_call: TRBV3-1; cdr3_aa: CASSQDRIGPYEQYF
j_call: TRBJ2-7; clone_size: many; d_call: TRBD2; v_call: TRBV7-2; cdr3_aa: CASSRRTSGGWEQYF
j_call: TRBJ2-1; clone_size: -; d_call: -; v_call: TRBV7-9; cdr3_aa: CASSSPLNPPNEQFF
j_call: TRBJ1-1; clone_size: few; d_call: -; v_call: TRBV4-2; cdr3_aa: CASSQDRVGTEAFF
j_call: TRBJ1-2; clone_size: many; d_call: TRBD1; v_call: TRBV7-2; cdr3_aa: CASSPETGANYGYTF
j_call: TRBJ2-5; clone_size: -; d_call: TRBD2; v_call: TRBV28; cdr3_aa: CASSWELAGGRETQYF
j_call: TRBJ1-2; clone_size: few; d_call: -; v_call: TRBV9; cdr3_aa: CASSVADRDSYGYTF
j_call: TRBJ1-1; clone_size: many; d_call: -; v_call: TRBV5-1; cdr3_aa: CASSLATGYTEAFF
j_call: TRBJ1-1; clone_size: few; d_call: -; v_call: TRBV28; cdr3_aa: CASSSSGETEAFF
j_call: TRBJ2-2; clone_size: few; d_call: -; v_call: TRBV7-2; cdr3_aa: CASSSNLRDTGELFF
j_call: TRBJ2-2; clone_size: -; d_call: -; v_call: TRBV19; cdr3_aa: CASKKEARDTGELFF
j_call: TRBJ2-7; clone_size: many; d_call: -; v_call: TRBV6-1; cdr3_aa: CASSERWVASYEQYF
j_call: TRBJ2-3; clone_size: once; d_call: TRBD1; v_call: TRBV7-9; cdr3_aa: CASSFGQGATDTQYF
j_call: TRBJ1-1; clone_size: many; d_call: -; v_call: TRBV5-1; cdr3_aa: CASSLRVRDTEAFF
j_call: TRBJ1-4; clone_size: many; d_call: TRBD1; v_call: TRBV5-1; cdr3_aa: CASSPGQGTTNEKLFF
j_call: TRBJ2-5; clone_size: many; d_call: -; v_call: TRBV20-1; cdr3_aa: CSAPPPGGQTQYF
j_call: TRBJ2-7; clone_size: many; d_call: TRBD2; v_call: TRBV7-2; cdr3_aa: CASSLVGGNPEQYF
j_call: TRBJ2-5; clone_size: -; d_call: TRBD2; v_call: TRBV12-3/TRBV12-4; cdr3_aa: CASGLAGGQGGETQYF
j_call: TRBJ1-1; clone_size: many; d_call: -; v_call: TRBV27; cdr3_aa: CASTNRMNTEAFF
j_call: TRBJ2-3; clone_size: -; d_call: -; v_call: TRBV5-1; cdr3_aa: CASSVELTQRTDTQYF
j_call: TRBJ2-4; clone_size: -; d_call: -; v_call: TRBV30; cdr3_aa: CAWTVGDKNIQYF
j_call: TRBJ1-2; clone_size: -; d_call: -; v_call: TRBV7-2; cdr3_aa: CASSLEGGGSGYTF
j_call: TRBJ2-5; clone_size: many; d_call: -; v_call: TRBV11-1; cdr3_aa: CASSFLGRQETQYF